A selection of T cell receptor beta chains follows, all from one sample in a study of regulatory T cells in long-lasting Graves disease. Each CDR3 protein gets one entry after TCRdb re-called the multiplex PCR reads with MiXCR. The table has 550,000 or so distinct CDR3 sequences, about 11% seen once. Another study also made use of these data, one on T cells in Graves' hyperthyroidism and ophthalmopathy.

Sequenced material: peripheral blood mononuclear cells (PBMCs), taken at new diagnosis, from a patient treated with antithyroid drugs. These TCRs come from a woman aged 25 to 39 with Graves disease. Both conserved end residues are trimmed from each CDR3.

v_gene: TRBV5-5; j_gene: TRBJ1-1; CDR3aa: ASSSRQVTEAF
v_gene: TRBV28; j_gene: TRBJ1-2; CDR3aa: ASSREGGSGYT
v_gene: TRBV29-1; j_gene: TRBJ2-1; CDR3aa: SVRVWDRAGGEQF
v_gene: TRBV9; j_gene: TRBJ2-1; CDR3aa: ASSVGEGVVDEQF
v_gene: TRBV10-3; j_gene: .; CDR3aa: AIKAGPGNEQF
v_gene: TRBV24-1; j_gene: TRBJ2-3; CDR3aa: ATSDRRAGGTVDTQY
v_gene: TRBV29-1; j_gene: TRBJ2-1; CDR3aa: SVEVSGEQF
v_gene: TRBV27; j_gene: TRBJ1-5; CDR3aa: ASSLWQGANQPQH
v_gene: TRBV3-1; j_gene: TRBJ2-3; CDR3aa: ASSQEGRVSTDTQY
v_gene: TRBV9; j_gene: TRBJ2-3; CDR3aa: ASSVGVLYTQY
v_gene: TRBV3-1; j_gene: TRBJ1-3; CDR3aa: ASKRGSGNTIY
v_gene: TRBV19; j_gene: TRBJ2-3; CDR3aa: ASSIERRDTQY
v_gene: TRBV7-9; j_gene: TRBJ1-1; CDR3aa: ASERGQLNTEAF
v_gene: TRBV29-1; j_gene: TRBJ2-5; CDR3aa: SVRPGQSRTQY
v_gene: TRBV20-1; j_gene: TRBJ2-7; CDR3aa: SARDNGGVYEQY
v_gene: TRBV3-1; j_gene: TRBJ1-3; CDR3aa: ASTTLGVPSASGNTIY
v_gene: TRBV29-1; j_gene: TRBJ2-1; CDR3aa: SVAGYAYNEQF
v_gene: TRBV27; j_gene: TRBJ2-7; CDR3aa: ASSWDSGSYEQY
v_gene: TRBV19; j_gene: TRBJ2-7; CDR3aa: ASSIIYGTSEIPYEQY
v_gene: TRBV7-2; j_gene: TRBJ1-2; CDR3aa: ASSLERSYGYT
v_gene: TRBV6-4; j_gene: TRBJ1-1; CDR3aa: ASSETPGYPEAF
v_gene: TRBV7-9; j_gene: TRBJ2-5; CDR3aa: ASSPLAGARETQY
v_gene: TRBV6-2/TRBV6-3; j_gene: TRBJ1-5; CDR3aa: ASRSHGSIISNQPQH
v_gene: TRBV12-3/TRBV12-4; j_gene: TRBJ2-2; CDR3aa: ASSLAQGGPGELF
v_gene: TRBV12-3/TRBV12-4; j_gene: TRBJ1-1; CDR3aa: ASSRAKGPEAF
v_gene: TRBV19; j_gene: TRBJ1-6; CDR3aa: ASSNRNNSPLH
v_gene: TRBV20-1; j_gene: TRBJ2-1; CDR3aa: SARDLLAGNNEQF
v_gene: TRBV19; j_gene: TRBJ2-6; CDR3aa: ASSPRQGLWANVLT
v_gene: TRBV7-2; j_gene: TRBJ2-7; CDR3aa: ASRQAGFSYEQY
v_gene: TRBV5-1; j_gene: TRBJ2-7; CDR3aa: ASRIAGGNEQY
v_gene: TRBV20-1; j_gene: TRBJ2-7; CDR3aa: SALLQGAEQY
v_gene: TRBV14; j_gene: TRBJ2-1; CDR3aa: ASSQGGQGSYNEQF
v_gene: TRBV19; j_gene: TRBJ2-7; CDR3aa: ASSRGQHYEQY
v_gene: TRBV11-2; j_gene: TRBJ2-7; CDR3aa: ASSQQGPGFEQY
v_gene: TRBV5-6; j_gene: TRBJ1-2; CDR3aa: ASSLRTGGYLNGYT
v_gene: TRBV4-1; j_gene: TRBJ2-7; CDR3aa: ASSRTGLASYEQY
v_gene: TRBV24-1; j_gene: TRBJ2-1; CDR3aa: ATGLNNEQF
v_gene: TRBV27; j_gene: TRBJ1-3; CDR3aa: ASSRTGWGNTIY
v_gene: TRBV27; j_gene: TRBJ1-6; CDR3aa: ASTPDRRNSPLH
v_gene: TRBV5-1; j_gene: TRBJ2-3; CDR3aa: ASSLDDSTDTQY
v_gene: TRBV6-2/TRBV6-3; j_gene: TRBJ2-7; CDR3aa: ASSFWQTHEQY
v_gene: TRBV2; j_gene: TRBJ2-1; CDR3aa: ASSVASGRTYNEQF
v_gene: TRBV7-9; j_gene: TRBJ2-2; CDR3aa: ASNGTPNTGELF
v_gene: TRBV28; j_gene: TRBJ1-1; CDR3aa: ASSLTKGPGNTEAF
v_gene: TRBV29-1; j_gene: TRBJ1-2; CDR3aa: SVDQGREAGHHGYT
v_gene: TRBV3-1; j_gene: TRBJ2-7; CDR3aa: ASSQRNYEQY
v_gene: TRBV3-1; j_gene: TRBJ2-1; CDR3aa: ATSQDLAGARTYNEQF